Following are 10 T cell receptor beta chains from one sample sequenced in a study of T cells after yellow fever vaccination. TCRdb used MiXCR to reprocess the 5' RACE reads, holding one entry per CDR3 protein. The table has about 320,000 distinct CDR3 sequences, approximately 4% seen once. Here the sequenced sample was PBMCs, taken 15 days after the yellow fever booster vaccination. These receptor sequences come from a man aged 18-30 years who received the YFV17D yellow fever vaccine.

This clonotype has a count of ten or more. The CDR3, as DNA: TGTGCCAGCAGCCAAGGGGACAGGGGAAACACAGATACGCAGTATTTT. Translation: CASSQGDRGNTDTQYF. The V gene is TRBV14, the J gene TRBJ2-3, with 10 bases aligning to TRBD1. With V trimmed by 1 base and J by 2 bases, 3 bases remained unmatched. Germline V CDR1 and CDR2: SGHDN, FVKESK. The CDR3 is 16 residues long.

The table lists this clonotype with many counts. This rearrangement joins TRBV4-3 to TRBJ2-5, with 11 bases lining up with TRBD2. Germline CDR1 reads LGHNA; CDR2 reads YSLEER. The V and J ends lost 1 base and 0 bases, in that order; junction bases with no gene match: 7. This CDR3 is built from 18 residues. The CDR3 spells CASSQGTSGGFYQETQYF. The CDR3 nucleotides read TGCGCCAGCAGCCAAGGAACTAGCGGGGGCTTTTACCAAGAGACCCAGTACTTC.

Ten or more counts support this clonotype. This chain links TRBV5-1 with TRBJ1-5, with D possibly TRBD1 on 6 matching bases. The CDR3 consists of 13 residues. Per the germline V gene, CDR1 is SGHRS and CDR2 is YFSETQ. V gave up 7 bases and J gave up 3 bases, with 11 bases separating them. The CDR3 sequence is CASAQGFNQPQHF. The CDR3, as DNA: TGCGCCAGCGCCCAGGGGTTCAATCAGCCCCAGCATTTT.

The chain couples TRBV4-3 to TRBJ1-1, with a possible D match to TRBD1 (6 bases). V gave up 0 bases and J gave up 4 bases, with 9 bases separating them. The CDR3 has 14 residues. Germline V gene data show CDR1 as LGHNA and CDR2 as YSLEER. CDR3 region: CASSQDRGTTEAFF. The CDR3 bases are TGCGCCAGCAGCCAAGACAGGGGAACCACTGAAGCTTTCTTT.

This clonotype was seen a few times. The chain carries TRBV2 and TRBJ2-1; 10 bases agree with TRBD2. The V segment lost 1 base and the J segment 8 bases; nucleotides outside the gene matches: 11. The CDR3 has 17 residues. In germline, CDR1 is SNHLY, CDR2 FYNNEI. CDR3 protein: CASSEDSPGLAIHEQFF. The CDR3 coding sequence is TGTGCCAGCAGTGAAGACAGTCCGGGACTAGCGATCCATGAGCAGTTCTTC.

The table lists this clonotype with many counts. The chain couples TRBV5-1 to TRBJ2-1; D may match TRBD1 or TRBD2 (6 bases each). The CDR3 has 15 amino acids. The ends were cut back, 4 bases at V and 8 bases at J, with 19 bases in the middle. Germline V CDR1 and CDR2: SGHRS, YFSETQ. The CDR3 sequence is CASSPPGAYGDEQFF. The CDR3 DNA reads TGCGCCAGCAGCCCGCCGGGGGCATATGGCGATGAGCAGTTCTTC.

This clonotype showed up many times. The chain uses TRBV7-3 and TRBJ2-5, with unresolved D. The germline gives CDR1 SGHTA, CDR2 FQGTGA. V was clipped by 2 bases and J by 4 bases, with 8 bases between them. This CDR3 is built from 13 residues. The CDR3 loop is CASSLDVVETQYF. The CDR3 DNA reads TGTGCCAGCAGCTTAGATGTGGTAGAGACCCAGTACTTC.

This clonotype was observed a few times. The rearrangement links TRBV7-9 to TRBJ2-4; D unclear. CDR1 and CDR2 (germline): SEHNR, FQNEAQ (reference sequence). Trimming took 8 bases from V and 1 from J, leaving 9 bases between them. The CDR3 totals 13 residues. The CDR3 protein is CASVPPAKNIQYF. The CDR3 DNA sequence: TGTGCCAGCGTACCCCCGGCCAAAAACATTCAGTACTTC.

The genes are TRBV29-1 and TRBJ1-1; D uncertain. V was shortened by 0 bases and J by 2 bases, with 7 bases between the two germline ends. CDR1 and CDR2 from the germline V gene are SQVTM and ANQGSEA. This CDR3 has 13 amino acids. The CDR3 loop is CSVEDAANTEAFF. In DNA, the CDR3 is TGCAGCGTTGAAGATGCAGCCAACACTGAAGCTTTCTTT.

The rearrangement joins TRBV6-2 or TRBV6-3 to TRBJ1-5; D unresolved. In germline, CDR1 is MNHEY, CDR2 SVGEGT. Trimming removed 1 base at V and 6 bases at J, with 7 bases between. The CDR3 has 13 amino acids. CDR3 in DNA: TGTGCCAGCAGTTACTTTCCGGGTCAGCCCCAGCATTTT. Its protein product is CASSYFPGQPQHF.